This TCR beta chain was sequenced during a study of blood T cell repertoires in COVID-19 (dated by TCRdb to between 2020 and 2021). Study-wide context: Collaborator samples came from the United States, Italy and Spain and covered acute and convalescent phases of COVID-19. The dataset comprised deeply sampled blood TCRbeta repertoires from subjects exposed to, actively infected with, or recovered from COVID-19. Nearly every sample came with metadata listing a de-identified subject ID, COVID-19 status, age in years and sex. HLA class I and class II types, where available, came from metadata supplied by the sample provider rather than from assay-based typing. Samples were obtained from the ongoing ImmuneRACE study (first 160 participants) and from 950 to 1,500 subjects provided by 6 global collaborators. The material from the prospective study consisted of cDNA or gDNA derived from T cells, B-cell-depleted T cells, or PBMCs. A freely available public database, intended as a resource for researchers studying the immune response to SARS-CoV-2, is where the repertoires were released.

The junction shows trimming of 5 bases on V and 2 bases on J, and the gene matches do not reach 3 bases of it. Based on the germline V gene, the CDR1 and CDR2 sequences are MRHNA and SNTAGT. The CDR3 spans 14 residues, from the cysteine through the phenylalanine. Here the CDR3 DNA is all that survives: 42 bases in frame from base 1. The collaborating institutions used their own protocols to collect whole blood in K2EDTA tubes. Collaborator samples were shipped for TCRbeta analysis as frozen whole blood, isolated PBMCs, or DNA extracted from either sample type. Paper-wide results and their limitations: How much clinical and demographic metadata was included differed by source and by participant, and the metadata was provided uncurated.

Concerning this clone: The clone's antigen remains unknown. No base-level quality is on record; no much larger clone is a single base apart.

TCRbeta CDR3 regions were amplified from genomic DNA using the immunoSEQ Assay, a bias-controlled multiplex PCR. Processing in the source paper ran as follows. Nucleated cell counts per sample were estimated from amplification of reference gene primers within the assay. Sequence reads were collapsed and filtered to measure the absolute abundance of every unique TCRbeta CDR3 rearrangement. Productive Simpson clonality was computed per sample as the square root of Simpson's diversity index over productive rearrangements. This is the immuneACCESS table as TCRdb keeps it, with only in-frame sequences that have V and J called. A part of the clones is gone; compared with another copy, unresolved V genes explain less than half, and the rest is unexplained. V and J calls and clone size are copied from that table; D and trimming were computed from the DNA. For this sample the table gives roughly 300,000 clones, of which about 76% were detected only once. The biggest ten clones account for over 2.5% of the sample.

The sequence derives from a woman in her sixties or seventies with active or convalescent COVID-19. This chain joins TRBV6-4 to TRBJ2-1, and 7 junction bases match TRBD1. The sample consisted of peripheral blood. CDR3 reads: CASSTTGAYNEQFF. DNA sequence: TGTGCCAGCAGTACCACAGGGGCCTACAATGAGCAGTTCTTC.